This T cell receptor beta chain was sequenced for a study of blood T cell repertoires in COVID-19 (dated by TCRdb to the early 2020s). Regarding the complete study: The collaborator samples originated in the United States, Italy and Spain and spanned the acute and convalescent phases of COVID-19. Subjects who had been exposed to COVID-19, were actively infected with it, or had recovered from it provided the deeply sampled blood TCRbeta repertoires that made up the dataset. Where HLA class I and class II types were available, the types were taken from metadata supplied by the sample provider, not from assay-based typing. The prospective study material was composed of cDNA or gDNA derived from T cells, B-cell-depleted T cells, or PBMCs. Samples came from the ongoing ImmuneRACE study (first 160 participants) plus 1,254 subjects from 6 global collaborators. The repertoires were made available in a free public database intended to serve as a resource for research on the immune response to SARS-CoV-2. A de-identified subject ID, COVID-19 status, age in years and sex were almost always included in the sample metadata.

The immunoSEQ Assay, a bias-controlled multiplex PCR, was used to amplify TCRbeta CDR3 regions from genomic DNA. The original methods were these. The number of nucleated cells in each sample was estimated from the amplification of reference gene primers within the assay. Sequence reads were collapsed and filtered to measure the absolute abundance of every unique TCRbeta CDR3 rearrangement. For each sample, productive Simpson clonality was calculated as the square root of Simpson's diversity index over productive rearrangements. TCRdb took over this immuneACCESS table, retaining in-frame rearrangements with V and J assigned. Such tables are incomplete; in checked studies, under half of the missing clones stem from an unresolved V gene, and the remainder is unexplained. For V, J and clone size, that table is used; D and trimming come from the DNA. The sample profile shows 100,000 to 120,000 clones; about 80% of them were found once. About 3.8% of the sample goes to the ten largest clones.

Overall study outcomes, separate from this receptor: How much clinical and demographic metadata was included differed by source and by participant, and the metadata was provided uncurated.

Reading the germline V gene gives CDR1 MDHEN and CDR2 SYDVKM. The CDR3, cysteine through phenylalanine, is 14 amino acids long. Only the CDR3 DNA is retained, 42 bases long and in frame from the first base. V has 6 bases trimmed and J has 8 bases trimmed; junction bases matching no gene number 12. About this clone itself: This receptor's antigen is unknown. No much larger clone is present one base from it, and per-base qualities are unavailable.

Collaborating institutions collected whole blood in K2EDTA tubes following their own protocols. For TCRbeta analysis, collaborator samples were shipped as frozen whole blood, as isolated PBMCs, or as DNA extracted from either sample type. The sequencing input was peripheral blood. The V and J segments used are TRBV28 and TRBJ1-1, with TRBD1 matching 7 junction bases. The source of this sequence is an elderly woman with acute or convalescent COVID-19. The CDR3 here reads CASSWTDGGGEAFF. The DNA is TGTGCCAGCAGCTGGACCGACGGAGGGGGCGAAGCTTTCTTT.